This T cell receptor (beta chain) stems from a study of T cell responses to AZD1222 COVID-19 vaccine. This clone was seen a single time. The antigen is unknown. The study's findings and limits: It was only a handful of AZD1222 recipients who were seropositive at baseline. Clonal diversity was possibly underestimated, and the donors were mostly white British, with more females. Vaccine-related CD4 TCRs covered spike, predominating at 160-218 and 743-854.

Trimming shortened V by 6 bases and J by 2 bases, and 14 bases separated the two germline ends. Looked up from germline, CDR1 is SGHVS and CDR2 is FQNEAQ. CDR3 length: 15 amino acids. The data were produced by immunoSEQ multiplex PCR, yet TCRdb's version contains in-frame clones alone and is incomplete. The sample consists of about 110,000 clones, roughly nine tenths of them appearing once. The receptor was derived from an adult in good health. The specimen was peripheral blood, collected on day 0 of AZD1222 vaccination. The chain employs TRBV7-8 and TRBJ2-1, with D possibly being TRBD1 (6 bases). CDR3: CASSHDRKTYNEQFF. The CDR3 DNA sequence: TGTGCCAGCAGTCACGACAGGAAAACCTACAATGAGCAGTTCTTC. Full variable domain (remainder filled in from reference TRBV7-8 and TRBJ2-1): GAGVSQSPRYKVAKRGQDVALRCDPISGHVSLFWYQQALGQGPEFLTYFQNEAQLDKSGLPSDRFFAERPEGSVSTLKIQRTQQEDSAVYLCASSHDRKTYNEQFFGPGTRLTVL.